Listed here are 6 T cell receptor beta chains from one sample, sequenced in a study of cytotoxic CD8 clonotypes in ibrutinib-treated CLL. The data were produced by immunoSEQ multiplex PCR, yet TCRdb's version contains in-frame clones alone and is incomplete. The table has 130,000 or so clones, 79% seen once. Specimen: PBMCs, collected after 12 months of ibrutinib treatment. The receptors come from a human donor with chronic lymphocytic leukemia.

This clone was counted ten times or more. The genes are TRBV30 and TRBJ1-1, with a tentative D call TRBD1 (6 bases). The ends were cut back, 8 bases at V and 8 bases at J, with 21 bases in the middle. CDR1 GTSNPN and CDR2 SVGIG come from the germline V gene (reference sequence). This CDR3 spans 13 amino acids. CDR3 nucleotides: TGTGCCACCGAGCTGGGACACCTGCTAGAAGCTTTCTTT. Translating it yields CATELGHLLEAFF.

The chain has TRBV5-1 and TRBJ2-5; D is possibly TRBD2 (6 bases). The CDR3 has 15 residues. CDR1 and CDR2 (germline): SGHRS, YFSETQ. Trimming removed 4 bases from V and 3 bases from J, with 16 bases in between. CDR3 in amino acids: CASSLTVGGEETQYF. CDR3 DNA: TGCGCCAGCAGCCTGACAGTGGGGGGTGAAGAGACCCAGTACTTC.

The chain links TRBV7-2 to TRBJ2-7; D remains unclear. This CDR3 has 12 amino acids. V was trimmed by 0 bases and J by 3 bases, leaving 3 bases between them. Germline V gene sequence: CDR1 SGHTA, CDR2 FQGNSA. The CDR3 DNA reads TGTGCCAGCAGCTTAGCCCGCTACGAGCAGTACTTC. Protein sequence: CASSLARYEQYF.

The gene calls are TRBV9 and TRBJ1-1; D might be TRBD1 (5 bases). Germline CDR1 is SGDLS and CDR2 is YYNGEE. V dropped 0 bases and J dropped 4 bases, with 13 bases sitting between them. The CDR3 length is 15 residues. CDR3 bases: TGTGCCAGCAGCGTAGGGGGCAAGGTCGGCACTGAAGCTTTCTTT. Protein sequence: CASSVGGKVGTEAFF.

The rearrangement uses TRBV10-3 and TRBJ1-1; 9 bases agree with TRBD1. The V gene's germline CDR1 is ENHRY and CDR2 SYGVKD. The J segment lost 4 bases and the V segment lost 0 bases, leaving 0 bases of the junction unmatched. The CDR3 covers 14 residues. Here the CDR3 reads CAISESGQGTEAFF. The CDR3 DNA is TGTGCCATCAGTGAGTCGGGACAGGGCACTGAAGCTTTCTTT.

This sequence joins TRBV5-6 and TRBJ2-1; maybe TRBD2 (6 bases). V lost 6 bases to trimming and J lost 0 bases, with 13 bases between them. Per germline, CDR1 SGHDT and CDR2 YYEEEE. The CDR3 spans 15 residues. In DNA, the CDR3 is TGTGCCAGCATGGCGGGGACGAGCTCCTACAATGAGCAGTTCTTC. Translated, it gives CASMAGTSSYNEQFF. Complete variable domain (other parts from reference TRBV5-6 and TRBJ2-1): DAGVTQSPTHLIKTRGQQVTLRCSPKSGHDTVSWYQQALGQGPQFIFQYYEEEERQRGNFPDRFSGHQFPNYSSELNVNALLLGDSALYLCASMAGTSSYNEQFFGPGTRLTVL.